These T cell receptor beta chains were read from a single sample in a study of cytomegalovirus exposure and HLA in healthy donors. Using immunoSEQ multiplex PCR, the repertoire was profiled, and TCRdb retains in-frame clones only, with some absent. The sample carries some 170,000 clones, 81% recorded once. Sequenced material: PBMCs. The receptors stem from a woman between 50 and 59 years old in good health and CMV-seronegative. The conserved cysteine and the conserved F or W are not part of the CDR3 here.

v_call cdr3_aa
TRBV11-2 ASSLQGKGNQPQH
TRBV6-1 ASRPERAVYYEQY
TRBV9 ASSVSEGYEQY
TRBV2 ASTQDRAGNTIY
TRBV9 ASSGDSYEQY
TRBV28 ASSPRAGSVEQY
TRBV10-3 AISTGPGGLNEQF
TRBV11-3 ASSLGQGNTGELF
TRBV5-4 ASSLGLAGGQETQY
TRBV5-1 ASSLARTNTEAF
TRBV6-1 ASISDRGGTEAF
TRBV28 ATRQGSTEAF
TRBV5-1 ASSMSSGAIYNEQF
TRBV27 ASSTALAGIQETQY
TRBV5-8 ASSLGEAAADTQY
TRBV5-6 ASSLASNEQF
TRBV4-3 ASSQVPSRGGDEKLF
TRBV7-8 ASSLARGQSNTEAF
TRBV19 ASSISAGDSYNEQF
TRBV7-9 ASSQSNQPQH
TRBV27 ASSPGQGITTQY
TRBV14 ASSQATGVGNSPLH
TRBV30 AWSYWGGNTEAF
TRBV28 ASSLFRGMAYEQY
TRBV11-2 ASSLLPGRNNQPQH
TRBV19 ASGQGIQTNYGYT
TRBV2 ASSVQVGGGYT
TRBV23-1 ASSQSTGDSNQPQH